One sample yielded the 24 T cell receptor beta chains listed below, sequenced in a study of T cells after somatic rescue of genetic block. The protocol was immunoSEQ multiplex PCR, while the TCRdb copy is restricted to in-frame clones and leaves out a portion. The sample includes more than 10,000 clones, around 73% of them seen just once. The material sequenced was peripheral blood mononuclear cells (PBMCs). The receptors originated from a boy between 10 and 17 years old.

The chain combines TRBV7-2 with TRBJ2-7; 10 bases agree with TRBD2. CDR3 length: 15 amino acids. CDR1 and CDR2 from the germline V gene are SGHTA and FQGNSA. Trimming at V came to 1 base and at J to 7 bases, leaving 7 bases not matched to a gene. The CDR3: CASSLVPLAGEEQYF. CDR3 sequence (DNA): TGTGCCAGCAGCTTAGTGCCCCTAGCGGGAGAGGAGCAGTACTTC.

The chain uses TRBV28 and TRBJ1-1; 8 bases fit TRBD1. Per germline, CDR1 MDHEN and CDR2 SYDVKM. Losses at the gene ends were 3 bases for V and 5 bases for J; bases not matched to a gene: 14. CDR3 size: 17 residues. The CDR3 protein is CASSFRTGRGTGTEAFF. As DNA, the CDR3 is TGTGCCAGCAGTTTCAGGACAGGGAGAGGCACAGGGACTGAAGCTTTCTTT.

This CDR3 reads CASGGETLFF. CDR3 sequence (DNA): TGCGCCAGCGGGGGAGAAACGCTGTTTTTT. V and J are TRBV10-2 and TRBJ1-4; tentative D call: TRBD1 (5 bases). The CDR3 spans 10 residues. V shed 8 bases and J shed 14 bases, with 12 bases lying between them. Germline V lookup: CDR1 WSHSY, CDR2 SAAADI.

The CDR3 region is CASSVGSLSSYEQYF. In DNA form, the CDR3 reads TGTGCCAGCAGCGTAGGGTCCCTAAGCTCCTACGAGCAGTACTTC. The chain carries TRBV9 and TRBJ2-7, with D unclear. CDR1 and CDR2 (germline): SGDLS, YYNGEE. V was cut by 0 bases and J by 0 bases, with 10 bases left in between. This CDR3 contains 15 residues.

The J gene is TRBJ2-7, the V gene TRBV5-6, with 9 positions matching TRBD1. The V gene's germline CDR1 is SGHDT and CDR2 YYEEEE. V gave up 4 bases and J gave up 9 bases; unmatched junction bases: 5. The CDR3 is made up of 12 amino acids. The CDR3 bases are TGTGCCAGCAGCGCGGGACAGGGAGTGCAGTACTTC. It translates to CASSAGQGVQYF.

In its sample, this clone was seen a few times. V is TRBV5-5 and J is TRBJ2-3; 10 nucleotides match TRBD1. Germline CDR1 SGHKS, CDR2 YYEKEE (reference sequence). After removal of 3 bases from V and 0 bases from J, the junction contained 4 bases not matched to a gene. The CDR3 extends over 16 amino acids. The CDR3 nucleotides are TGTGCCAGCAGCTCGCCGGACAGGGGGAGCACAGATACGCAGTATTTT. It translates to CASSSPDRGSTDTQYF. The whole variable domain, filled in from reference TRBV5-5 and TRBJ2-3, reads DAGVTQSPTHLIKTRGQQVTLRCSPISGHKSVSWYQQVLGQGPQFIFQYYEKEERGRGNFPDRFSARQFPNYSSELNVNALLLGDSALYLCASSSPDRGSTDTQYFGPGTRLTVL.

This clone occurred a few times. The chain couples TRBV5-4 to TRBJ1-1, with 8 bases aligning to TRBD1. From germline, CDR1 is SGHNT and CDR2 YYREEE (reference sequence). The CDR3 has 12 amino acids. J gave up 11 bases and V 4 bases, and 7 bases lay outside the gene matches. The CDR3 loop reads CASSTDRVDAFF. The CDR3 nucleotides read TGTGCCAGCAGCACGGACAGGGTGGATGCTTTCTTT.

The CDR3 loop reads CASTLGVNTGELFF. CDR3 DNA sequence: TGTGCCAGTACCCTGGGGGTAAACACCGGGGAGCTGTTTTTT. The genes are TRBV19 and TRBJ2-2; the D gene could be TRBD1 or TRBD2 (5 bases each). Germline CDR1 and CDR2: LNHDA and SQIVND (reference sequence). The CDR3 totals 14 residues. Trimming took off 7 bases at V and 2 bases at J, with 11 bases between the two ends.

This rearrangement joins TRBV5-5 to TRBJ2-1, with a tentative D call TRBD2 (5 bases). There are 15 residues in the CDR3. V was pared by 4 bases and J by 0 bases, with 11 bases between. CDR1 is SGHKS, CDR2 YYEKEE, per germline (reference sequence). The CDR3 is CASSREGSSYNEQFF. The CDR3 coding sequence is TGTGCCAGCAGCCGCGAGGGAAGCTCCTACAATGAGCAGTTCTTC.

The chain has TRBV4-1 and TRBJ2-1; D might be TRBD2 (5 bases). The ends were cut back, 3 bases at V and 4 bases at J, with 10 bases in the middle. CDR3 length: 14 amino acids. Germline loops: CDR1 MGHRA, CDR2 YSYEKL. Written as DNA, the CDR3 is TGCGCCAGCAGCCACGGACTCGCTTACAATGAGCAGTTCTTC. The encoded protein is CASSHGLAYNEQFF.

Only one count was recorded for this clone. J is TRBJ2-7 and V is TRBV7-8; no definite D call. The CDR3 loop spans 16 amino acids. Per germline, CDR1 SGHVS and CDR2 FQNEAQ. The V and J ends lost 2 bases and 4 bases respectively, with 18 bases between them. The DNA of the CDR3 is TGTGCCAGCAGCTTACACCTTGGACCGCTTGAATACGAGCAGTACTTC. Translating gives CASSLHLGPLEYEQYF.

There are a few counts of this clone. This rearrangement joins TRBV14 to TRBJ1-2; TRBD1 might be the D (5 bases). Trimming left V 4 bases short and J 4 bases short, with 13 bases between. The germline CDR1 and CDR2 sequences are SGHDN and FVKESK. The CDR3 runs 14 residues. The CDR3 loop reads CASSPRGMGYGYTF. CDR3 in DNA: TGTGCCAGCAGCCCTCGGGGGATGGGCTATGGCTACACCTTC.

The CDR3 DNA follows: TGTGCCAGCAGGGACAGGGGGCGCGAACGTTACGAGCAGTACTTC. Its translation: CASRDRGRERYEQYF. The chain combines TRBV2 with TRBJ2-7, with TRBD1 matching over 11 bases. CDR3 length: 15 residues. V was pared by 6 bases and J by 4 bases, with 8 bases of the junction left unmatched. Germline V gene lookup returns CDR1 SNHLY and CDR2 FYNNEI.

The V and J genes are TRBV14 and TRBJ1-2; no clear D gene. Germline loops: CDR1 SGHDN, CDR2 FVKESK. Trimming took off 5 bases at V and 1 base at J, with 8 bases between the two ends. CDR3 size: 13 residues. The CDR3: CASSVQYNYGYTF. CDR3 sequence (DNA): TGTGCCAGCAGCGTTCAGTATAACTATGGCTACACCTTC. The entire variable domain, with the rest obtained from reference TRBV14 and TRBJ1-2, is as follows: EAGVTQFPSHSVIEKGQTVTLRCDPISGHDNLYWYRRVMGKEIKFLLHFVKESKQDESGMPNNRFLAERTGGTYSTLKVQPAELEDSGVYFCASSVQYNYGYTFGSGTRLTVV.

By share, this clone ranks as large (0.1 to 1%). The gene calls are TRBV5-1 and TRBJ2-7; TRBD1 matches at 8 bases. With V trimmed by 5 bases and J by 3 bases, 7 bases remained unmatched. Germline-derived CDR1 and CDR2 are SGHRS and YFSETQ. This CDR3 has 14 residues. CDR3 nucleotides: TGCGCCAGCAGTTTAACAGGGGGGCTCTACGAGCAGTACTTC. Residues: CASSLTGGLYEQYF.

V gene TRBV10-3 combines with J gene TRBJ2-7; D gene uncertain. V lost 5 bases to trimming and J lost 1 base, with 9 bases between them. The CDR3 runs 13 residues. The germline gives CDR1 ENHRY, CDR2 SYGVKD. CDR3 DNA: TGTGCCATCAGTAATCTAGGGTCCTACGAGCAGTACTTC. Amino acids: CAISNLGSYEQYF.

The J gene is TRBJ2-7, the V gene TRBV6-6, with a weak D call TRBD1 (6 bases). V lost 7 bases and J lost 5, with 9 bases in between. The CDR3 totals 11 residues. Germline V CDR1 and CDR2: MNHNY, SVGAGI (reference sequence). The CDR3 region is CASMDRHEQYF. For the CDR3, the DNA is TGTGCCAGCATGGACAGACACGAGCAGTACTTC.

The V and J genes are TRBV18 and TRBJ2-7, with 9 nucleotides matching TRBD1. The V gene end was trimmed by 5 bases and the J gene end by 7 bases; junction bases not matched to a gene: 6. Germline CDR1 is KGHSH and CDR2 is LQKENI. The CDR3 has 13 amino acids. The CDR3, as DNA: TGTGCCAGCTCAACCACGACAGGGGGAGAGCAGTACTTC. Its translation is CASSTTTGGEQYF.

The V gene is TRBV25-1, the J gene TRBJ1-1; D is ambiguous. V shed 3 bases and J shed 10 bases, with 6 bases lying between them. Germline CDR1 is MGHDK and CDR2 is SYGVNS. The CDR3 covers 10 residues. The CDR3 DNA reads TGTGCCAGCAGTGAGGGGAGAGCTTTCTTT. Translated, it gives CASSEGRAFF.

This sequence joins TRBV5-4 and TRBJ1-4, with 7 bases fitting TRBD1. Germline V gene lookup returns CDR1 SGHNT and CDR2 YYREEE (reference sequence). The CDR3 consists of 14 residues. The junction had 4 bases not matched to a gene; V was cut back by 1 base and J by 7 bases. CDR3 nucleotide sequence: TGTGCCAGCAGCTTGAAAGGGGGCGGTGAAAAACTGTTTTTT. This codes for CASSLKGGGEKLFF.

This chain's CDR3 is CATQTTGYGYTF. The CDR3 nucleotides are TGTGCCACCCAAACGACAGGGTATGGCTACACCTTC. The chain is built from TRBV6-5 and TRBJ1-2; 7 bases line up with TRBD1. The V gene's germline CDR1 is MNHEY and CDR2 SVGAGI. CDR3 length equals 12 residues. V was clipped by 10 bases and J by 5 bases; unmatched bases: 7.

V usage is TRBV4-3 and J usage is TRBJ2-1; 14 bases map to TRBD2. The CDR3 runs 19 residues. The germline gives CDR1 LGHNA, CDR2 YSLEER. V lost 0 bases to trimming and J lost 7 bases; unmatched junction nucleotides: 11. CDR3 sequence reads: CASSQDPFRTSGRKNEQFF. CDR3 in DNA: TGCGCCAGCAGCCAAGATCCCTTCCGGACTAGCGGGAGGAAGAATGAGCAGTTCTTC.

CDR3 sequence reads: CASSLLGPQPQHF. CDR3 DNA: TGTGCCAGCAGTTTATTGGGACCCCAGCCCCAGCATTTT. The chain has TRBV28 and TRBJ1-5, with TRBD1 as a possible D gene (5 bases). CDR1 is MDHEN and CDR2 is SYDVKM in the germline V gene. The CDR3 length is 13 residues. With 1 base removed from V and 7 bases from J, the gap between germline ends came to 8 bases.

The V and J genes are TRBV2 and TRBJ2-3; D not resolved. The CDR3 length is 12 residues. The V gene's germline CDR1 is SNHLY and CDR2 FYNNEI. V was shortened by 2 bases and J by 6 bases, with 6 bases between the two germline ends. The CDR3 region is CASSEQADTQYF. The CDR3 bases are TGTGCCAGCAGTGAACAGGCGGATACGCAGTATTTT.